This T cell receptor (beta chain) was documented in a study of blood T cell repertoires in COVID-19. Study-wide context: COVID-19 samples from acute and convalescent phases originated in the United States, Italy and Spain. The cDNA or gDNA used as material had been derived from T cells, B-cell-depleted T cells, or PBMCs.

Source study methods: Amplification from reference gene primers served as the basis for estimated nucleated cell counts. Assay used: immunoSEQ multiplex PCR; TCRdb lists only in-frame clones, some missing. The DNA gave D and trimming, while V, J and clone size come from that table. The data show under 200,000 clones, more than 75% seen once. A note on this clone: Other DNA sequences of this sample code for an identical CDR3.

Seattle patients were enrolled during active infection and followed longitudinally. Between the trimmed V and J ends, which lost 6 bases and 3 bases, there was a span of 12 bases. The CDR3 spans 13 residues. Germline CDR1 reads MDHEN; CDR2 reads SYDVKM. The source is a woman aged 65 to 85 with COVID-19, enrolled during active disease. The rearrangement joins TRBV28 to TRBJ2-7, with D tentatively TRBD1 (6 bases). The sequenced sample was peripheral blood. In nucleotides, the CDR3 is TGTGCCAGCAGCTCCACAGGGAACTACGAGCAGTACTTC. This codes for CASSSTGNYEQYF. The full variable domain, completed using reference TRBV28 and TRBJ2-7, is DVKVTQSSRYLVKRTGEKVFLECVQDMDHENMFWYRQDPGLGLRLIYFSYDVKMKEKGDIPEGYSVSREKKERFSLILESASTNQTSMYLCASSSTGNYEQYFGPGTRLTVT.